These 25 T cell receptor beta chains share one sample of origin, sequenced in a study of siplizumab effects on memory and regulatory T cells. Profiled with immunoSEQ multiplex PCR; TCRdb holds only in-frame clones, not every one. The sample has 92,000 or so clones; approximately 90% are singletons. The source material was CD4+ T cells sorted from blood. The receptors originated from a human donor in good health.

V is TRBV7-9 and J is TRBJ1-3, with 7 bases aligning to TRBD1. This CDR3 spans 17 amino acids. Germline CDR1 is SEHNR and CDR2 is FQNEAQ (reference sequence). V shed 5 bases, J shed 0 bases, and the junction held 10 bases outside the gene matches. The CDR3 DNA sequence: TGTGCCAGCAGCCCTTTCGGACAGGCCTTCTCTGGAAACACCATATATTTT. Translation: CASSPFGQAFSGNTIYF.

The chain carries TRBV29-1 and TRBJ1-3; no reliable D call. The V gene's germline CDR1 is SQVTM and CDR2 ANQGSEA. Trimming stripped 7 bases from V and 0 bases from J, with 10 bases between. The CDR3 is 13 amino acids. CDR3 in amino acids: CSATGNSGNTIYF. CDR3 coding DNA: TGCAGCGCGACCGGGAACTCTGGAAACACCATATATTTT.

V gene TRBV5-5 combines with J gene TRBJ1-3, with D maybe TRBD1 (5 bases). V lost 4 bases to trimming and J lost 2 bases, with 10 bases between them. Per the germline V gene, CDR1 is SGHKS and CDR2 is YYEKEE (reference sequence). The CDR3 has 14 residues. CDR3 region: CASSLGGAGNTIYF. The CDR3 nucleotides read TGTGCCAGCAGCCTGGGGGGAGCTGGAAACACCATATATTTT.

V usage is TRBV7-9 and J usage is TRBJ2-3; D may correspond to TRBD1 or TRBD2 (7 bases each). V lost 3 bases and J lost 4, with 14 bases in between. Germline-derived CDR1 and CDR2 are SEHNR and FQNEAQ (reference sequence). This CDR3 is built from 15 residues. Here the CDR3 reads CASSFEQGRADTQYF. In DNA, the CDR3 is TGTGCCAGCAGCTTCGAACAGGGGAGGGCAGATACGCAGTATTTT.

CDR3 sequence (DNA): TGTGCCAGCAGCCCACAGCCTGGGGTTTACAATGAGCAGTTCTTC. Amino acid sequence: CASSPQPGVYNEQFF. The rearrangement joins TRBV9 to TRBJ2-1, with D hard to call. The germline V gene encodes CDR1 SGDLS and CDR2 YYNGEE. CDR3 length: 15 residues. V lost 4 bases and J 4 bases, leaving 15 bases between the germline ends.

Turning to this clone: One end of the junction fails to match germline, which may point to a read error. CDR3: CASGFRSELNEQFF. DNA for the CDR3: TGCGCCAGCGGCTTTCGATCGGAACTCAATGAGCAGTTCTTC. The genes are TRBV5-1 and TRBJ2-1; D unclear. In germline, CDR1 is SGHRS, CDR2 YFSETQ. CDR3 length equals 14 residues.

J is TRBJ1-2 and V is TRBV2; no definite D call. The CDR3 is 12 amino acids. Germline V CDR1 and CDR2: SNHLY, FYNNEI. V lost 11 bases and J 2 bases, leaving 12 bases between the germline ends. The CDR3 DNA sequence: TGTGCCTCCAGTTGGGAGAACTATGGCTACACCTTC. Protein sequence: CASSWENYGYTF.

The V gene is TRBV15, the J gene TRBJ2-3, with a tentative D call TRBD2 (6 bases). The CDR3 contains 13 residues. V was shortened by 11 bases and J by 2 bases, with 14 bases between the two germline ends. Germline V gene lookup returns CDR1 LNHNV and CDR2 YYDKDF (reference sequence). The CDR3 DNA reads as TGTGCCGTGTCGGGACTCTTCACAGATACGCAGTATTTT. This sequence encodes CAVSGLFTDTQYF.

CDR3 nucleotides: TGTGCCAGCAGTGCGACAGGGCTTATCTGGCACACCGGGGAGCTGTTTTTT. Residues: CASSATGLIWHTGELFF. The J gene is TRBJ2-2, the V gene TRBV6-1; 7 bases line up with TRBD1. V was pared by 4 bases and J by 3 bases, with 11 bases of the junction left unmatched. The CDR3 is 17 residues long. Germline CDR1 is MNHNS and CDR2 is SASEGT.

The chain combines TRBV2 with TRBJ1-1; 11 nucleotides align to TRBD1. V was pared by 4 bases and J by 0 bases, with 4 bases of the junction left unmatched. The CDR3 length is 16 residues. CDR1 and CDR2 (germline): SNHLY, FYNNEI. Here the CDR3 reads CASSGGQGALNTEAFF. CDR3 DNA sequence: TGTGCCAGCAGTGGAGGACAGGGGGCCTTGAACACTGAAGCTTTCTTT.

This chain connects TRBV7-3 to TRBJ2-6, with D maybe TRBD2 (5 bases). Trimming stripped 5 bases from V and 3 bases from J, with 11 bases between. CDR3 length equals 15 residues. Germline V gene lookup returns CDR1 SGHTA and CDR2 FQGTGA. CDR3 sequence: CASSRQAGGANVLTF. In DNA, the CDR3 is TGTGCCAGCAGCCGCCAGGCGGGTGGGGCCAACGTCCTGACTTTC.

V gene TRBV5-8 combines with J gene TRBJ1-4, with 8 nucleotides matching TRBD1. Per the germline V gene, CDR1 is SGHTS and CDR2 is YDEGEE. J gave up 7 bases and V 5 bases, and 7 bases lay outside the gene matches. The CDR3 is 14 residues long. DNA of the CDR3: TGTGCCAGCAGATCGGACAGGGTGGGTGAAAAACTGTTTTTT. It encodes CASRSDRVGEKLFF.

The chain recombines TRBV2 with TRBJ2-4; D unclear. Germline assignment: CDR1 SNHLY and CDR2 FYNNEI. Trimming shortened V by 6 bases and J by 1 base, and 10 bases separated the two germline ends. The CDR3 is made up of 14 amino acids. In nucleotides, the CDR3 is TGTGCCAGCAGAGTGGTCGGTGCCAAAAACATTCAGTACTTC. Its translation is CASRVVGAKNIQYF.

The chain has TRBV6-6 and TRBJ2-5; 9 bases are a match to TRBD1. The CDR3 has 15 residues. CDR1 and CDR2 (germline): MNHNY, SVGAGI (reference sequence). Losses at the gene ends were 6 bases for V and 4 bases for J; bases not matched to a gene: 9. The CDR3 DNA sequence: TGTGCCAGCAGACGGACAGGGGAGAGTAGAGAGACCCAGTACTTC. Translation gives CASRRTGESRETQYF.

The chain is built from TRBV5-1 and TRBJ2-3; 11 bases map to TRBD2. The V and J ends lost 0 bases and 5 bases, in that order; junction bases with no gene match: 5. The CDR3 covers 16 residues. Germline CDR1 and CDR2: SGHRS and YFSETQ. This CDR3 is CASSLVSGRALDTQYF. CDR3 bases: TGCGCCAGCAGCTTGGTTAGCGGGAGGGCCTTAGATACGCAGTATTTT.

The CDR3 DNA follows: TGTGCCAGCAGCTTCGGGCAGATGAGTATGAACACTGAAGCTTTCTTT. Protein sequence: CASSFGQMSMNTEAFF. This chain connects TRBV7-9 to TRBJ1-1, with D hard to call. Trimming removed 3 bases from V and 0 bases from J, with 14 bases in between. Germline V gene data show CDR1 as SEHNR and CDR2 as FQNEAQ (reference sequence). CDR3 length: 16 residues.

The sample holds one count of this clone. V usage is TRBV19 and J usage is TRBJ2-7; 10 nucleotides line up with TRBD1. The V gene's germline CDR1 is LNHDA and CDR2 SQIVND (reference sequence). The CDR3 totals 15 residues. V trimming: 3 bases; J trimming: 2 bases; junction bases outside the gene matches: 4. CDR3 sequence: CASSMVGTGAYEQYF. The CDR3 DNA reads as TGTGCCAGTAGTATGGTCGGGACAGGGGCCTACGAGCAGTACTTC. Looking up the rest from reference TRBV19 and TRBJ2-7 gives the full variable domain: DGGITQSPKYLFRKEGQNVTLSCEQNLNHDAMYWYRQDPGQGLRLIYYSQIVNDFQKGDIAEGYSVSREKKESFPLTVTSAQKNPTAFYLCASSMVGTGAYEQYFGPGTRLTVT.

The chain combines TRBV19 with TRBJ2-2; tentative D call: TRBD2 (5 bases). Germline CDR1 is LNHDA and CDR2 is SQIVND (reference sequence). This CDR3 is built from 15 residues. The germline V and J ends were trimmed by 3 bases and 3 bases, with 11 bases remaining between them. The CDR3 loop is CASSIVGAHTGELFF. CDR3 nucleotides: TGTGCCAGTAGTATCGTGGGAGCTCACACCGGGGAGCTGTTTTTT.

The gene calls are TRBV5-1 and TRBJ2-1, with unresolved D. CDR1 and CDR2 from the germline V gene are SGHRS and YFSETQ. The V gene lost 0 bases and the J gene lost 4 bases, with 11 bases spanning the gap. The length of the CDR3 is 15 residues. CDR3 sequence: CASSLEAMGYNEQFF. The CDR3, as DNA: TGCGCCAGCAGCTTGGAGGCGATGGGGTACAATGAGCAGTTCTTC.

CDR3 region: CASSMEWTGGNQPQHF. The DNA of the CDR3 is TGTGCCAGTAGTATGGAATGGACCGGCGGCAATCAGCCCCAGCATTTT. The V call is TRBV19, the J call TRBJ1-5; D is unresolved. CDR1 and CDR2 from the germline V gene are LNHDA and SQIVND (reference sequence). V was trimmed by 3 bases and J by 2 bases, leaving 14 bases between them. The CDR3 spans 16 residues.

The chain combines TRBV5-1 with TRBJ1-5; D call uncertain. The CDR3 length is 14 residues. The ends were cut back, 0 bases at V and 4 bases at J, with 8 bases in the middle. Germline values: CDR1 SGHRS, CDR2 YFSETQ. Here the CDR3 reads CASSLGDMNQPQHF. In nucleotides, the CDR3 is TGCGCCAGCAGCTTGGGTGACATGAATCAGCCCCAGCATTTT.

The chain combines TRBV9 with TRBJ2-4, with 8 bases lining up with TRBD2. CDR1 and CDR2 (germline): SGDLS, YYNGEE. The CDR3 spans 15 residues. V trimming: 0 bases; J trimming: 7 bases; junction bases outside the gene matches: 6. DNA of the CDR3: TGTGCCAGCAGCGTAGATGGTGCGGGAGGCAACATTCAGTACTTC. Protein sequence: CASSVDGAGGNIQYF.

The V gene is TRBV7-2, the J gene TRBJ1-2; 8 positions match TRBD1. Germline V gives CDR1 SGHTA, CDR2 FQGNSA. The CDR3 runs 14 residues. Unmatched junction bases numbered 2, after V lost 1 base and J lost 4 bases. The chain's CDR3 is CASSLGGQVYGYTF. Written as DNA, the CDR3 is TGTGCCAGCAGCTTAGGGGGACAGGTCTATGGCTACACCTTC.

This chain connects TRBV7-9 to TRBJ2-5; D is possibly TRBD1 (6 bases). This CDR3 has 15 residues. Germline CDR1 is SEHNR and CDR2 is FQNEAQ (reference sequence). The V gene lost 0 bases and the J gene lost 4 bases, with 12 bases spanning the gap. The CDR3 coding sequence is TGTGCCAGCAGCTTAGCCACAGGGAATCGAGAGACCCAGTACTTC. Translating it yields CASSLATGNRETQYF.

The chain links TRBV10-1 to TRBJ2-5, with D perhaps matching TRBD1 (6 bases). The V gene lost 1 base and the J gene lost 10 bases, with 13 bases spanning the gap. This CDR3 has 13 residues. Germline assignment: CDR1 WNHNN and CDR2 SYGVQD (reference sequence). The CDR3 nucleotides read TGCGCCAGCAGTGAGTTCCAGGGGAGCGGCCAGTACTTC. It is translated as CASSEFQGSGQYF.